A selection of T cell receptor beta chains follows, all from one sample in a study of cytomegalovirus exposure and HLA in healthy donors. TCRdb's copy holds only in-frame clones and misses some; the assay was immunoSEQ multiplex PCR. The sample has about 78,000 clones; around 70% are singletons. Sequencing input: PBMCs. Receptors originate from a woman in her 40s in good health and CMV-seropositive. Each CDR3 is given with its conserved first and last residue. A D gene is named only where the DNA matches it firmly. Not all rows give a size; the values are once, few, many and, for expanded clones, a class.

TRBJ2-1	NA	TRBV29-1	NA	TGCAGCGTTGAATCCAGAAACAATGAGCAGTTCTTC	CSVESRNNEQFF
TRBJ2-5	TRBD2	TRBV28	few	TGTGCCAGCACGGGACTAGCGGGGGGTGGAGAGACCCAGTACTTC	CASTGLAGGGETQYF
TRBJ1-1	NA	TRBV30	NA	TGTGCCTGGACAGGGATAGCCACTGAAGCTTTCTTT	CAWTGIATEAFF
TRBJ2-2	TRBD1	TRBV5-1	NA	TGCGCCAGCATGACAGGGGATCCCACCGGGGAGCTGTTTTTT	CASMTGDPTGELFF
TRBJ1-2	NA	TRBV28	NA	TGTGCCAGCACTTCTGGGGCAGGGTTATATGGCGGCTACACCTTC	CASTSGAGLYGGYTF
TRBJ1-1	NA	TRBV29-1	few	TGCAGCGTTGAGTACAGCAGGACTGAAGCTTTCTTT	CSVEYSRTEAFF
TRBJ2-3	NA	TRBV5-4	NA	TGTGCCAGCAGCACAGTTTCGACCACAGATACGCAGTATTTT	CASSTVSTTDTQYF
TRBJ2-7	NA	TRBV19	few	TGTGCCAGTAGTAGGGACACCTCCTACGAGCAGTACTTC	CASSRDTSYEQYF
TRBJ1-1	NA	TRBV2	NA	TGTGCCAGCAGGGCGCGGGTGGTTGGTACTGAAGCTTTCTTT	CASRARVVGTEAFF
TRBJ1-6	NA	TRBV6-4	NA	TGTGCCAGCAGTGACGTCGAGGGTTCACCCCTCCACTTT	CASSDVEGSPLHF
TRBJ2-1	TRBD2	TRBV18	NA	TGTGCCAGCTCACCCATCGGGGGGAGCTCCTACAATGAGCAGTTCTTC	CASSPIGGSSYNEQFF
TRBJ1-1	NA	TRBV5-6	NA	TGTGCCAGCAGCCGCGGGGATAGGAACACTGAAGCTTTCTTT	CASSRGDRNTEAFF
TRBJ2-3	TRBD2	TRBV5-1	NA	TGCGCCAGCAGCTTGGGTAGCGGGACGGATACGCAGTATTTT	CASSLGSGTDTQYF
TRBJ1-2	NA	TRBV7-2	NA	TGTGCCAGCAGCTTTGGACCAGGGGCCTCTAACTATGGCTACACCTTC	CASSFGPGASNYGYTF
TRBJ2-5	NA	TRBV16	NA	TGTGCCAGCAGCCAATCGTCCGGGTCAGAGACCCAGTACTTC	CASSQSSGSETQYF
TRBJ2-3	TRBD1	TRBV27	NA	TGTGCCACCCGCGTTTCGGACAGGGGACTCACAGATACGCAGTATTTT	CATRVSDRGLTDTQYF
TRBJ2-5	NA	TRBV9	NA	TGTGCCAGCAGCGTACAAGGGGGTAAAGAGACCCAGTACTTC	CASSVQGGKETQYF
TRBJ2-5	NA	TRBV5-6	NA	TGTGCCAGCAGTTCGGGAGAGACCCAGTACTTC	CASSSGETQYF
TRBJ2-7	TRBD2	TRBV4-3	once	TGCGCCAGCAGCCAACTACTAGCGGACGAGCAGTACTTC	CASSQLLADEQYF
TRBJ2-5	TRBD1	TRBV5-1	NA	TGCGCCAGCAGCTTCCGGGACAGGGGCCTTCTCCAAGAGACCCAGTACTTC	CASSFRDRGLLQETQYF
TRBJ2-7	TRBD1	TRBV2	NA	TGTGCCAGCAGTGAACGAGGGGGACAGTCTTTCGCCGAGCAGTACTTC	CASSERGGQSFAEQYF
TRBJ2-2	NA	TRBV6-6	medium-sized	TGTGCCAGCAGTTCCCGGGAGACGAACACCGGGGAGCTGTTTTTT	CASSSRETNTGELFF
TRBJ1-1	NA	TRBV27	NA	TGTGCCAGCAGTTCGCCCCTACAGGGCGCCACTGAAGCTTTCTTT	CASSSPLQGATEAFF
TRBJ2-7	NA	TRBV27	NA	TGTGCCAGCAGTGGGGTCCGGGGGATCGGCTACGAGCAGTACTTC	CASSGVRGIGYEQYF